This TCR beta chain was retrieved from a study of technical replicates of blood from several donors. Trimming shortened V by 8 bases and J by 2 bases, and 14 bases separated the two germline ends. CDR3 length equals 14 residues. Looked up from germline, CDR1 is ENHRY and CDR2 is SYGVKD. Clones were read by immunoSEQ multiplex PCR, and TCRdb kept only the in-frame ones, dropping some. The sample gives around 77,000 clones, 92% of which show up once; around 0.44% is in the top ten. Specimen: T cells isolated from PBMCs. The chain employs TRBV10-3 and TRBJ2-3; D perhaps matches TRBD1 (6 bases). The receptor was isolated from a human donor in good health. The CDR3 reads CAIEGGNYTDTQYF. CDR3 bases: TGTGCCATCGAAGGGGGAAACTACACAGATACGCAGTATTTT.